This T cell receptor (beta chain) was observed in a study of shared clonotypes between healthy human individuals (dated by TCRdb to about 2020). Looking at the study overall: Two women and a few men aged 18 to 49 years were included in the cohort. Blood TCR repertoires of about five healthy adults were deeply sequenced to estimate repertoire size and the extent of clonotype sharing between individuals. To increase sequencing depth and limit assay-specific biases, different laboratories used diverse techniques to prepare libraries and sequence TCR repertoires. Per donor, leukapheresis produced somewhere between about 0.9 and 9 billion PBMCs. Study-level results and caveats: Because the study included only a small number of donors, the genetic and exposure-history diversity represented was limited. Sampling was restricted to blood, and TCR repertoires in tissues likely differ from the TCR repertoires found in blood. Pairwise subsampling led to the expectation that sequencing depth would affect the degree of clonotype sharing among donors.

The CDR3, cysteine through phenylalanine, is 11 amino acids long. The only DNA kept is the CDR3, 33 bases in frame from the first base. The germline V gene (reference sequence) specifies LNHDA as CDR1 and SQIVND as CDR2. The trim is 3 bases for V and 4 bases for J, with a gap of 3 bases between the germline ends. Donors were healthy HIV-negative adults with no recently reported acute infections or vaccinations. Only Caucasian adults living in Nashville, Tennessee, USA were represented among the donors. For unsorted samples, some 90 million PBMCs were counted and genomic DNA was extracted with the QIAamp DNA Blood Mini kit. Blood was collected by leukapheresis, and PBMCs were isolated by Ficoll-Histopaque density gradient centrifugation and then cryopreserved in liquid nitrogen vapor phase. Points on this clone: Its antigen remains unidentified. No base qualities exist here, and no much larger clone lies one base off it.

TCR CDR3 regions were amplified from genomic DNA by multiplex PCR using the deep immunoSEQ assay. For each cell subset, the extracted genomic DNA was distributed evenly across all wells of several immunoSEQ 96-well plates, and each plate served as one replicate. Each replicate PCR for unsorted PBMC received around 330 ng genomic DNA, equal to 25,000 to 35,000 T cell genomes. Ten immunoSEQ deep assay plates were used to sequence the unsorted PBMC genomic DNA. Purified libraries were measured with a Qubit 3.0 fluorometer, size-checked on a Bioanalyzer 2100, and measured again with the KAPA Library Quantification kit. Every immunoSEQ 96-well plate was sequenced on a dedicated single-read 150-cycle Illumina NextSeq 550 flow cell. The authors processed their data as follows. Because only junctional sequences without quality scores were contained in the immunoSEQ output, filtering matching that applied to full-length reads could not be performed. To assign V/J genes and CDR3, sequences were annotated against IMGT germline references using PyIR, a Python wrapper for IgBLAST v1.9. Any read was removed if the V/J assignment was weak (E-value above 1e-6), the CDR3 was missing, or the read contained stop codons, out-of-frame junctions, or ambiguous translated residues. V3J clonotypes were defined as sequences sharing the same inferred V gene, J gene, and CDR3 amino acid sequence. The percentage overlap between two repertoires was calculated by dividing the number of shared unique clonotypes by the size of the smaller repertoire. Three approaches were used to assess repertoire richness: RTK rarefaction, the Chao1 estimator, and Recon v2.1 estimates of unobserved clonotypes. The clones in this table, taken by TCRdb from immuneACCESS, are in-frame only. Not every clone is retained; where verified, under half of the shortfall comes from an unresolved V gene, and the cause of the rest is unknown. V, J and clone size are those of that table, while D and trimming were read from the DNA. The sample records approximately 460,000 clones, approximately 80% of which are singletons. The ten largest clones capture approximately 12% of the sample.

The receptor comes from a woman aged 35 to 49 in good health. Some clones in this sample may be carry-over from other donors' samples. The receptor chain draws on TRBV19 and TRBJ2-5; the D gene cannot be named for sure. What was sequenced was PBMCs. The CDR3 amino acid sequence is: CASSMRETQYF. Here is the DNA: TGTGCCAGTAGTATGAGAGAGACCCAGTACTTC.